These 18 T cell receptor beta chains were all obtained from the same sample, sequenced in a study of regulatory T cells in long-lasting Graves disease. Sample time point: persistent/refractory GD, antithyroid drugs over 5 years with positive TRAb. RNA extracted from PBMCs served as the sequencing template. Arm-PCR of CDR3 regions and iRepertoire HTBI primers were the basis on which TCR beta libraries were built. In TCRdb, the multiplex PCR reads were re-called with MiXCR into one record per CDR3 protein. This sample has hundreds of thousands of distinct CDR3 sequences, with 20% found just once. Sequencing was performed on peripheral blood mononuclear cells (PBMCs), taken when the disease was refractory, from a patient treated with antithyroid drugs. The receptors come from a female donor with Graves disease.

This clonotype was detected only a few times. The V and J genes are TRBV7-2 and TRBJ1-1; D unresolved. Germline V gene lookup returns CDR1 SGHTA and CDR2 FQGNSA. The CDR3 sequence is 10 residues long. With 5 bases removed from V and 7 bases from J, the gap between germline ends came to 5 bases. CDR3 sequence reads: CASSLFEAFF. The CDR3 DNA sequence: TGTGCCAGCAGCCTCTTTGAAGCTTTCTTT.

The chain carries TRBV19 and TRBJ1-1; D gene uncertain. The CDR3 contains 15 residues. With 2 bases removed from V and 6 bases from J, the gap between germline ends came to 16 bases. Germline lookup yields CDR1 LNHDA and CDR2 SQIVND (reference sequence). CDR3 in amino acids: CASSILGSGVAEAFF. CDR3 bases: TGTGCCAGTAGTATACTGGGCAGCGGAGTGGCTGAAGCTTTCTTT.

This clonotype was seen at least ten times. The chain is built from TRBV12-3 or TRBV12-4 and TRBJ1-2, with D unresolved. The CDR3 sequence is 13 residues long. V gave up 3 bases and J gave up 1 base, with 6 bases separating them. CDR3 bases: TGTGCCAGCAGTTTCCCAGATAACTATGGCTACACCTTC. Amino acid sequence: CASSFPDNYGYTF.

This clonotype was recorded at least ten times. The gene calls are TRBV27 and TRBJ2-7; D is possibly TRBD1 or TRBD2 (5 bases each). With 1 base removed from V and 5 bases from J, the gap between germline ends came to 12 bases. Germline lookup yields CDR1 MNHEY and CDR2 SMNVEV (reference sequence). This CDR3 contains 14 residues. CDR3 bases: TGTGCCAGCAGTTTATGGGGGATGCGGAACGAGCAGTACTTC. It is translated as CASSLWGMRNEQYF.

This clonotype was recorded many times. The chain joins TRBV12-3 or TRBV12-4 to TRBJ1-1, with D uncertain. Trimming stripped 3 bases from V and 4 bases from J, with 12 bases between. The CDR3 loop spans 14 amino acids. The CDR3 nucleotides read TGTGCCAGCAGTTTTAGTCGGGGTTCCACTGAAGCTTTCTTT. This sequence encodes CASSFSRGSTEAFF.

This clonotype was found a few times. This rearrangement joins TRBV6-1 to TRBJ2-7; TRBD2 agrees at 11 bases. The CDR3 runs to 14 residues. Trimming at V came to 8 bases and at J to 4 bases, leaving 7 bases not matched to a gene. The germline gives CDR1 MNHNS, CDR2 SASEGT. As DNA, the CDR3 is TGTGCCAGCGCCTTAGCGGGAGGGGGGTACGAGCAGTACTTC. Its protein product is CASALAGGGYEQYF.

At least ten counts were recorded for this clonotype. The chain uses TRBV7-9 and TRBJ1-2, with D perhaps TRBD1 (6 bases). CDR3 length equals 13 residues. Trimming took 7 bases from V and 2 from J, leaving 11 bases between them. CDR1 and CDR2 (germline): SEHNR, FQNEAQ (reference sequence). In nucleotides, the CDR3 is TGTGCCAGCACAATCGACAGGAACTATGGCTACACCTTC. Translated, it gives CASTIDRNYGYTF.

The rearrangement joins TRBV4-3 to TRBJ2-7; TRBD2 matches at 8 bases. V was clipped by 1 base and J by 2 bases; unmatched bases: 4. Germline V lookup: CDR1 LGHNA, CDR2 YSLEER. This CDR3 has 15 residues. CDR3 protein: CASSQVLADTYEQYF. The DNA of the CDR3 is TGCGCCAGCAGCCAAGTACTAGCGGATACCTACGAGCAGTACTTC.

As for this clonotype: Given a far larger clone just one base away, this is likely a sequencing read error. The chain's CDR3 is CASSHTGGDGYTF. DNA of the CDR3: TGTGCCAGCAGTCACACAGGGGGCGATGGCTACACCTTC. The gene calls are TRBV6-2 or TRBV6-3 and TRBJ1-2; 9 bases match TRBD1. With V trimmed by 5 bases and J by 6 bases, 4 bases remained unmatched. CDR1 MNHEY and CDR2 SVGEGT come from the germline V gene. The CDR3 has 13 residues.

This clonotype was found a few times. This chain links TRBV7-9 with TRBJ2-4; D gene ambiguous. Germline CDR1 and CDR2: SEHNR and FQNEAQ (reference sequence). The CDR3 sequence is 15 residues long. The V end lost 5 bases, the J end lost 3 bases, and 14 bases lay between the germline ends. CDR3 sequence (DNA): TGTGCCAGCAGCATCGCAATAAAGGACAAAAACATTCAGTACTTC. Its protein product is CASSIAIKDKNIQYF.

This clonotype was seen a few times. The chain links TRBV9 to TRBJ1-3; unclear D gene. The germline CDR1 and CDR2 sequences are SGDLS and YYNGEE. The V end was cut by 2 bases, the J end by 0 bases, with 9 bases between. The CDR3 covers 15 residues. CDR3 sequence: CASSVEGLSGNTIYF. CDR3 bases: TGTGCCAGCAGCGTTGAGGGCCTCTCTGGAAACACCATATATTTT.

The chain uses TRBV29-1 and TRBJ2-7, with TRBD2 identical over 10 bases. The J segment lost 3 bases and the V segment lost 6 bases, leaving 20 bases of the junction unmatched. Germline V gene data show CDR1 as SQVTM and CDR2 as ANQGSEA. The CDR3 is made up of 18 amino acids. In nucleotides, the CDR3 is TGCAGCGTGATCGGCGGGGGACTAGCGCCTATAAAGAGCTACGAGCAGTACTTC. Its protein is CSVIGGGLAPIKSYEQYF.

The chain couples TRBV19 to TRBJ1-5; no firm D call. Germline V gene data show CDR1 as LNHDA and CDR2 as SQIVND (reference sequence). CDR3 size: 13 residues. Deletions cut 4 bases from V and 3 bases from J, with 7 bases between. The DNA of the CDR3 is TGTGCCAGTAGTAGCAGGTACAATCAGCCCCAGCATTTT. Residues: CASSSRYNQPQHF. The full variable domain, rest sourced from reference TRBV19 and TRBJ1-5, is DGGITQSPKYLFRKEGQNVTLSCEQNLNHDAMYWYRQDPGQGLRLIYYSQIVNDFQKGDIAEGYSVSREKKESFPLTVTSAQKNPTAFYLCASSSRYNQPQHFGDGTRLSIL.

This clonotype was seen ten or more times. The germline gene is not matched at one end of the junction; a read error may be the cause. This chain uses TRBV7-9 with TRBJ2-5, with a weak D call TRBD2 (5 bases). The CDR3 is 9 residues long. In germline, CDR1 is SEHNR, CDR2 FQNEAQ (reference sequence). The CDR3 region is CASSLASGF. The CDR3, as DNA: TGTGCCAGCAGCTTAGCGTCGGGATTC.

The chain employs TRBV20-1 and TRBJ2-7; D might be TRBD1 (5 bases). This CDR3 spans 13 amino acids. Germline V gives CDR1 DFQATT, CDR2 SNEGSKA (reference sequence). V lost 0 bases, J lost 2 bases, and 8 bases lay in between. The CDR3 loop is CSAREVRAYEQYF. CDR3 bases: TGCAGTGCTAGAGAAGTCAGGGCCTACGAGCAGTACTTC.

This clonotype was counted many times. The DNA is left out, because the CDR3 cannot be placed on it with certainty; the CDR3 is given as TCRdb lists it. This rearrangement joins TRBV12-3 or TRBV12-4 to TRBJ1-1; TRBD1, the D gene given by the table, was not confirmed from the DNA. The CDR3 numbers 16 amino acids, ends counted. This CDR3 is CASSSSRDSLNTEAFF.

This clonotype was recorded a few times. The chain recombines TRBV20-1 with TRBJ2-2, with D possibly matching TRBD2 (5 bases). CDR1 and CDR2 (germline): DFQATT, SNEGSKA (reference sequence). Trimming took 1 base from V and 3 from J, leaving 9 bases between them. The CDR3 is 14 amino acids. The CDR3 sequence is CSARVWTHTGELFF. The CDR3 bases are TGCAGTGCTAGAGTCTGGACTCACACCGGGGAGCTGTTTTTT.

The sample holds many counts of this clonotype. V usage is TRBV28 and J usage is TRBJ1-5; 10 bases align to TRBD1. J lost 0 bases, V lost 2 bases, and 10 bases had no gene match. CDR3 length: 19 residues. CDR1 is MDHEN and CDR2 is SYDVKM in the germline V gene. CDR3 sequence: CASSLGFGQGVYSNQPQHF. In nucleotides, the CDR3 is TGTGCCAGCAGTTTAGGTTTCGGACAGGGGGTTTATAGCAATCAGCCCCAGCATTTT.